This T cell receptor (beta chain) appears in the sequencing data of a study of blood T cell repertoires in COVID-19. Background on the study: COVID-19 samples from acute and convalescent phases originated in the United States, Italy and Spain. The cDNA or gDNA used as material had been derived from T cells, B-cell-depleted T cells, or PBMCs.

V was pared by 5 bases and J by 9 bases, with 12 bases between. This CDR3 comprises 13 residues. CDR1 is SGDLS, CDR2 YYNGEE, per germline. Original processing methods: Amplification from reference gene primers served as the basis for estimated nucleated cell counts. TCRdb's table, derived via immunoSEQ multiplex PCR, lists solely in-frame clones and lacks some. That table is the source of V, J and clone size, and D and trimming were worked out from the DNA. The sample carries approximately 200,000 clones, approximately 83% recorded once. This clonotype was sampled from a human donor with active or convalescent COVID-19. The donor label of this sample is uncertain. This rearrangement joins TRBV9 to TRBJ1-6, with a possible D match to TRBD1 (6 bases). Sequenced: peripheral blood. The CDR3 sequence: CASSQTGFSPLHF. The CDR3 region has the DNA TGTGCCAGCAGTCAAACAGGGTTTTCACCCCTCCACTTT.